This TCR beta chain was recovered during a study of OX40 agonist ivuxolimab in advanced cancers. Study information: Partial responses occurred in three patients (one hepatocellular carcinoma, two cutaneous melanoma).

This clone turned up a few times. The protocol was immunoSEQ multiplex PCR, while the TCRdb copy is restricted to in-frame clones and leaves out a portion. In the table there are roughly 26,000 clones, 88% of which are singletons. Trimming took 0 bases from V and 0 from J, leaving 3 bases between them. The CDR3 loop spans 13 amino acids. Germline V gene data show CDR1 as SGHKS and CDR2 as YYEKEE (reference sequence). This receptor was taken from an adult with an advanced solid tumor such as melanoma, head and neck, liver or kidney cancer. Specimen: CD4+ or CD8+ T cells sorted from blood, collected in a trial of the OX40 agonist ivuxolimab. J is TRBJ1-1 and V is TRBV5-5; the D is unclear. The CDR3 reads CASSLGVNTEAFF. Written as DNA, the CDR3 is TGTGCCAGCAGCTTGGGAGTGAACACTGAAGCTTTCTTT.